The present entry profiles one T cell receptor beta chain with its context. The data stem from a study of T cells expressing NK-cell markers. TCRdb re-analyzed the 5' RACE reads; it lists each CDR3 protein once, without DNA. Recorded here are about 170,000 distinct CDR3 sequences; the top ten clones represent 20%. This CDR3 has 15 amino acids. The V gene's germline CDR1 is SGHVS and CDR2 FNYEAQ. Specimen: blood T cells: a sorted CD56 or NKG2C T cell subset, CD4+ or CD8+ T cells, or bulk PBMC T cells (not recorded which). The receptor comes from a man aged 18 to 69 in good health. The V gene is TRBV7-6, the J gene TRBJ1-1; TCRdb names TRBD1, which stays unverified in the absence of DNA. CDR3 region: CASSLTDSLNTEAFF. Combining the CDR3 with reference TRBV7-6 and TRBJ1-1 gives the whole variable domain GAGVSQSPRYKVTKRGQDVALRCDPISGHVSLYWYRQALGQGPEFLTYFNYEAQQDKSGLPNDRFSAERPEGSISTLTIQRTEQRDSAMYRCASSLTDSLNTEAFFGQGTRLTVV.